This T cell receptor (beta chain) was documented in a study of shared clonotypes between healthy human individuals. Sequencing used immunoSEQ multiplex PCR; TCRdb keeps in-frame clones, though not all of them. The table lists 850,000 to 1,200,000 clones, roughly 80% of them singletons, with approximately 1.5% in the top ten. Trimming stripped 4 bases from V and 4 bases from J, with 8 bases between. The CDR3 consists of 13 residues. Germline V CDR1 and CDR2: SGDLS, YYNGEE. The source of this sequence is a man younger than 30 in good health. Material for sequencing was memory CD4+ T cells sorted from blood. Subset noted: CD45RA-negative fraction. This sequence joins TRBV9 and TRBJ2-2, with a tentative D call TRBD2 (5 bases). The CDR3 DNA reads TGTGCCAGCAGCACTAGTCCCACCGGGGAGCTGTTTTTT. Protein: CASSTSPTGELFF.